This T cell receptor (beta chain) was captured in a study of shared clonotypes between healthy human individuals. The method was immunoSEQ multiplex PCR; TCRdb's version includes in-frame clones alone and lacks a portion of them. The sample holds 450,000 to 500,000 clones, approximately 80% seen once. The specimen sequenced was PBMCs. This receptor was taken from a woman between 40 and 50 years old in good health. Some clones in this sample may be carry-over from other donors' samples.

The CDR3 loop reads CASSQVGPSDEKLFF. The CDR3 coding sequence is TGCGCCAGCAGCCAAGTAGGTCCCTCGGACGAAAAACTGTTTTTT. The genes are TRBV4-1 and TRBJ1-4; no clear D. Trimming shortened V by 1 base and J by 8 bases, and 14 bases separated the two germline ends. The CDR3 spans 15 residues. Germline assignment: CDR1 MGHRA and CDR2 YSYEKL.